This T cell receptor (beta chain) was documented in a study of shared clonotypes between healthy human individuals. Study summary: Ranging from 18 to 49 in age, donors were a couple of women and a few men.

Details on this clone: Its antigen is not known.

Sorted-subset replicate PCRs used 200 ng of genomic DNA. This amount corresponded to 30,000 to 35,000 T cell genomes. Measured with immunoSEQ multiplex PCR; TCRdb has only the in-frame clones, and not every one. The table includes more than 2,000,000 clones, approximately 90% detected once. The study, taken as a whole, reports: The low donor count limited represented genetic and exposure-history diversity.

Per the germline V gene, CDR1 is MNHNS and CDR2 is SASEGT. The CDR3 loop spans 14 amino acids. V lost 6 bases and J 6 bases, leaving 17 bases between the germline ends. Sample: naive CD4+ T cells sorted from blood. Described subset: CD45RA+ positively selected. This TCR derives from a man between 18 and 29 years old in good health. The rearrangement links TRBV6-1 to TRBJ1-1; tentatively, D is TRBD1 (5 bases). The CDR3 sequence is CASSDQPGGAEAFF. CDR3 nucleotides: TGTGCCAGCAGCGACCAGCCGGGGGGGGCTGAAGCTTTCTTT.